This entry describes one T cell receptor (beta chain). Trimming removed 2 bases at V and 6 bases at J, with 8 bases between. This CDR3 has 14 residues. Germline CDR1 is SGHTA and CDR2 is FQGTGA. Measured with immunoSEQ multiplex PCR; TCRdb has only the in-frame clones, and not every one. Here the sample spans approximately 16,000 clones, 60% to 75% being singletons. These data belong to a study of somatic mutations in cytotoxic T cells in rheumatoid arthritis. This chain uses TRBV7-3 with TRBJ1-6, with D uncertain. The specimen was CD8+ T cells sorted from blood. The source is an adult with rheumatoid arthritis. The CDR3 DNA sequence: TGTGCCAGCAGCTTAGAGGGAAGTAATTCACCCCTCCACTTT. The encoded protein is CASSLEGSNSPLHF.